This T cell receptor beta chain appears in the sequencing data of a study of blood T cell repertoires in COVID-19. This clone was seen once. Here immunoSEQ multiplex PCR was the method, and the copy in TCRdb shows in-frame clones only, minus some. The sample has fewer than 35,000 clones, around 90% seen once. Germline V gives CDR1 SGHNT, CDR2 YYREEE (reference sequence). This CDR3 spans 14 amino acids. The trim removed 4 bases at V and 7 bases at J, leaving 9 bases unmatched. The rearrangement uses TRBV5-4 and TRBJ2-3, with 7 nucleotides matching TRBD1. The sequenced sample was peripheral blood. The sequence was obtained from a man aged 55 to 70 with active COVID-19. The CDR3 DNA is TGTGCCAGCAGCGCACAGGGGAGCACGAATACGCAGTATTTT. Translating gives CASSAQGSTNTQYF.